The 17 T cell receptor beta chains below all came from one sample that was sequenced in a study of a mutant IDH1 vaccine in newly diagnosed glioma. These receptors are not linked to any known antigen. Documented time point: week 23, last vaccination. Every single dose of the vaccine, 300 ug of mutant IDH1 20-mer peptide, came with topical imiquimod. Measured with immunoSEQ multiplex PCR; TCRdb has only the in-frame clones, and not every one. The sample contains about 86,000 clones, 70% to 90% of which appear only once. This specimen consisted of PBMCs, obtained from a glioma patient whose treatment included an IDH1 peptide vaccine. The source of these receptors is a man aged 30 to 39 with glioma. Some clones in this sample may be carry-over from other donors' samples.

About this clone itself: A junction end diverges from the germline sequence, so it may reflect a read error. This rearrangement joins TRBV7-6 to TRBJ2-3; 7 nucleotides match TRBD2. This CDR3 is built from 16 residues. Germline lookup yields CDR1 SGHVS and CDR2 FNYEAQ. The CDR3 here is CASSLGLQRDTDTQYF. The DNA of the CDR3 is TGTGCCAGCAGTTTAGGGCTCCAGCGGGACACAGATACGCAGTATTTT.

This clone was observed a handful of times. V and J are TRBV28 and TRBJ2-1; no firm D call. The CDR3 is made up of 12 amino acids. The germline CDR1 and CDR2 sequences are MDHEN and SYDVKM. The germline V and J ends were trimmed by 8 bases and 4 bases, with 9 bases remaining between them. The CDR3 sequence: CASGRPYNEQFF. The CDR3 coding sequence is TGTGCCAGCGGCAGACCTTACAATGAGCAGTTCTTC.

This clone has only a few counts. V is TRBV2 and J is TRBJ1-1; no firm D call. With 7 bases removed from V and 0 bases from J, the gap between germline ends came to 9 bases. Germline V gene data show CDR1 as SNHLY and CDR2 as FYNNEI. The CDR3 spans 13 residues. The CDR3 DNA reads TGTGCCAGCACTCGATTAGTGAACACTGAAGCTTTCTTT. Translating gives CASTRLVNTEAFF.

The chain links TRBV2 to TRBJ2-1; TRBD2 agrees at 13 bases. CDR1 SNHLY and CDR2 FYNNEI come from the germline V gene. The J segment lost 15 bases and the V segment lost 6 bases, leaving 8 bases of the junction unmatched. The CDR3 length is 13 residues. The CDR3: CASSGTSGKGGFF. CDR3 nucleotides: TGTGCCAGCAGCGGGACTAGCGGGAAAGGGGGGTTCTTC.

CDR3 in amino acids: CASSLVGDSQPQHF. DNA for the CDR3: TGTGCCAGCAGCTTAGTCGGGGACTCTCAGCCCCAGCATTTT. The chain combines TRBV7-9 with TRBJ1-5; D may be TRBD1 (5 bases). Looked up from germline, CDR1 is SEHNR and CDR2 is FQNEAQ (reference sequence). V was cut by 1 base and J by 6 bases, with 10 bases left in between. The CDR3 runs 14 residues.

The chain recombines TRBV4-3 with TRBJ1-4, with a tentative D call TRBD1 (5 bases). Trimming cost V 2 bases and J 8 bases, with 15 bases left between them. CDR3 length: 15 amino acids. Germline values: CDR1 LGHNA, CDR2 YSLEER. In DNA, the CDR3 is TGCGCCAGCAGCCAATCCCAGGGAATTAGAGAAAAACTGTTTTTT. Protein product: CASSQSQGIREKLFF.

The J gene is TRBJ2-2, the V gene TRBV5-1, with TRBD2 identical over 7 bases. The V gene's germline CDR1 is SGHRS and CDR2 YFSETQ. V gave up 4 bases and J gave up 6 bases; unmatched junction bases: 12. The CDR3 spans 16 residues. CDR3 bases: TGCGCCAGCAGCCCGTTTTCGAGCGGGGCCCCCGGGGAGCTGTTTTTT. It translates to CASSPFSSGAPGELFF.

The gene calls are TRBV9 and TRBJ2-2; the D is unclear. This CDR3 spans 13 amino acids. In germline, CDR1 is SGDLS, CDR2 YYNGEE. Deletions cut 5 bases from V and 4 bases from J, with 9 bases between. The DNA of the CDR3 is TGTGCCAGCAGTCCGATCGTCACCGGGGAGCTGTTTTTT. Amino acids: CASSPIVTGELFF.

The V gene is TRBV14, the J gene TRBJ2-7; 7 bases are a match to TRBD1. Per the germline V gene, CDR1 is SGHDN and CDR2 is FVKESK. V dropped 2 bases and J dropped 9; count of bases not matched to a gene: 4. The CDR3 loop spans 12 amino acids. CDR3 in DNA: TGTGCCAGCAGCCAACTACAGGGGCGGCAGTACTTC. Translating it yields CASSQLQGRQYF.

The J gene is TRBJ1-1, the V gene TRBV2; no clear D gene. Germline V gene lookup returns CDR1 SNHLY and CDR2 FYNNEI. This CDR3 has 11 amino acids. V was shortened by 6 bases and J by 4 bases, with 6 bases between the two germline ends. CDR3 in amino acids: CASSQLTEAFF. The CDR3 nucleotides read TGTGCCAGCAGCCAACTCACTGAAGCTTTCTTT. Full variable domain (rest looked up from reference TRBV2 and TRBJ1-1): EPEVTQTPSHQVTQMGQEVILRCVPISNHLYFYWYRQILGQKVEFLVSFYNNEISEKSEIFDDQFSVERPDGSNFTLKIRSTKLEDSAMYFCASSQLTEAFFGQGTRLTVV.

The V and J genes are TRBV25-1 and TRBJ1-1; D uncertain. From germline, CDR1 is MGHDK and CDR2 SYGVNS. Deletions cut 1 base from V and 5 bases from J, with 8 bases between. The CDR3 is 13 residues long. CDR3 residues: CASSESGTTEAFF. The DNA of the CDR3 is TGTGCCAGCAGTGAATCCGGAACGACTGAAGCTTTCTTT.

CDR3: CASSRQGGEQFF. The CDR3 nucleotides read TGTGCCAGCAGCCGACAGGGAGGTGAGCAGTTCTTC. This sequence joins TRBV27 and TRBJ2-1; D is perhaps TRBD1 (7 bases). CDR3 length: 12 amino acids. V lost 6 bases and J lost 9, with 12 bases in between. Germline CDR1 MNHEY, CDR2 SMNVEV (reference sequence).

This clone was counted once. CDR3 loop: CASSLAPNRGVWTDTQYF. In DNA form, the CDR3 reads TGTGCCAGCAGCTTGGCGCCTAATAGGGGAGTTTGGACAGATACGCAGTATTTT. The V call is TRBV5-6, the J call TRBJ2-3, with D tentatively TRBD1 or TRBD2 (5 bases each). Germline V lookup: CDR1 SGHDT, CDR2 YYEEEE. The CDR3 sequence is 18 residues long. V was cut by 0 bases and J by 3 bases, with 20 bases left in between.

The chain carries TRBV28 and TRBJ1-2, with D hard to call. The V end lost 3 bases, the J end lost 4 bases, and 9 bases lay between the germline ends. CDR3 length: 13 residues. CDR1 is MDHEN and CDR2 is SYDVKM in the germline V gene. The CDR3 DNA reads as TGTGCCAGCAGTTTGGCACAGACCTATGGCTACACCTTC. This translates into CASSLAQTYGYTF.

The gene calls are TRBV7-2 and TRBJ2-3; possible D gene TRBD2, 7 bases. V was pared by 1 base and J by 4 bases, with 12 bases between. This CDR3 has 15 residues. Germline values: CDR1 SGHTA, CDR2 FQGNSA. CDR3 nucleotide sequence: TGTGCCAGCAGCTTAGAGGGGGGGCGCGCAGATACGCAGTATTTT. Amino acids: CASSLEGGRADTQYF.

The genes are TRBV28 and TRBJ2-3; 8 nucleotides agree with TRBD2. The CDR3 sequence is 17 residues long. Germline values: CDR1 MDHEN, CDR2 SYDVKM. With 10 bases clipped from V and 3 bases from J, the junction kept 18 bases outside the gene matches. The DNA for the CDR3 is TGTGCCACCCGCTTCCGTAGCGGGGCGCTTGGGACAGATACGCAGTATTTT. This translates into CATRFRSGALGTDTQYF.

The table lists this clone with a few counts. J is TRBJ1-5 and V is TRBV30, with 9 bases fitting TRBD1. Unmatched junction bases numbered 5, after V lost 2 bases and J lost 6 bases. The CDR3 consists of 14 residues. Germline assignment: CDR1 GTSNPN and CDR2 SVGIG (reference sequence). The CDR3 loop reads CAWSIGTGSQPQHF. CDR3 sequence (DNA): TGTGCCTGGAGTATCGGGACAGGGTCTCAGCCCCAGCATTTT.